This T cell receptor beta chain was found in a study of T cell responses to AZD1222 COVID-19 vaccine. Study-wide points: Of spike-specific TCRs, nearly half reportedly target regions left unmutated in variants. The CD4 TCRs associated with vaccination extended across spike and predominated at 160-218 and 743-854. Most donors were white British, females outnumbered males, and clonal diversity was possibly underestimated. Compared with day 0, the breadth and depth of the Spike-specific TCR repertoire rose significantly after two doses of AZD1222.

Some clones are missing from TCRdb's copy, which holds only in-frame ones; the method was immunoSEQ multiplex PCR. Counted here are tens of thousands of clones, around four fifths occurring once; the ten biggest clones make up approximately 10%. This clone was seen a single time. Its antigen remains unidentified. CDR1 is MNHEY and CDR2 is SVGAGI in the germline V gene. This CDR3 region has 16 residues. The TCR comes from an adult in good health. The chain carries TRBV6-5 and TRBJ2-5; 7 bases are shared with TRBD2. Gene TRBJ2-7 matches the end of the DNA better, so the J call may be wrong. The input for sequencing was peripheral blood, taken on day 0 of AZD1222 vaccination. CDR3 protein: CASSYGQGGLVYEQYF. The CDR3, as DNA: TGTGCCAGCAGTTACGGGCAGGGAGGGTTAGTATACGAGCAGTACTTC.